This T cell receptor (beta chain) was recovered during a study of cytomegalovirus exposure and HLA in healthy donors. The PCR employed 60 Vbeta primers together with 13 Jbeta primers. In the original processing: An analysis that came later counted tens of millions of unique TCR beta chains, approximately 12 million shared. The repertoire was sequenced with immunoSEQ multiplex PCR; TCRdb's copy has only in-frame clones and lacks some. That table supplies the V and J calls and clone size; D and trimming were determined from the DNA. Its clone listing holds roughly 73,000 clones. Unrecorded immune exposures were likely, despite nominal health at sampling. A remark on this clone: Antigen specificity is unknown.

Study-wide points: Most TCR beta V segments were productive about 87% or about 30% of the time in an earlier analysis. A later analysis found common viral pathogens apparently linked to several of the most significant clusters.

CDR1 and CDR2 from the germline V gene are SGHTA and FQGNSA. After removal of 5 bases from V and 2 bases from J, the junction contained 4 bases not matched to a gene. The CDR3 totals 14 residues. The specimen sequenced was PBMCs. The source of this sequence is a female donor in good health and CMV-seropositive. The gene calls are TRBV7-2 and TRBJ2-7; 9 nucleotides line up with TRBD2. The CDR3 nucleotides are TGTGCCAGCAGCCTGGGACTAGCACCCTACGAGCAGTACTTC. Its translation: CASSLGLAPYEQYF.